The T cell receptor beta chain under discussion was sequenced for a study of blood T cells in healthy people across ages (dated by TCRdb to between 2014 and 2016). Concerning the study at large: In model experiments, roughly one uniquely barcoded TCR beta cDNA molecule per two T cells was captured by template switching. Age-related changes in TCR beta repertoire diversity were measured in the study by deep sequencing normalized with unique cDNA molecular identifiers. Four age groups were formed from the donors: young (average approximately 15 years), middle-aged (around 41), aged (62) and long-lived (roughly 81). To avoid experimental bias, donors of different ages were spread randomly across the sequencing lanes. For two donors (one aged 18 to 30 and one aged 80 or older), the study analyzed two additional independent replicas of 1 million unique cDNA reads from the same blood draw. Overall results and qualifications from the work: There was a strong correlation between observed TCR beta diversity and the percentage of naive T cells measured by flow cytometry. As age increased, observed TCR beta diversity per million T cells dropped in a roughly linear way, and a significant reduction was already evident by age around 41. Because the CMV infection status of the donors was unknown, age-related changes in expanded clonotypes may potentially have been confounded. The long-lived group showed more naive CD4+ T cells, fewer expanded clones and increased TCR diversity than the aged group, suggesting age selection. Because profiling used bulk unsorted PBMCs, naive and antigen-experienced compartments could not be compared conclusively. Estimates of total diversity based on one million sequenced T cells were regarded as lower bounds and as underestimates.

The library came from 5' RACE. Sequenced on an Illumina HiSeq 2500. A second PCR of roughly 6 to 11 cycles was run with a J-beta primer mix and a sample-barcoded 5' primer. Each TCR beta cDNA molecule received a unique molecular identifier from a template-switch 5' adaptor carrying 12 random nucleotides. Each sample yielded at least 3 million CDR3-containing paired-end reads. First-strand cDNA synthesis was performed from all RNA using the Mint cDNA synthesis kit, with priming by a TRBC-specific oligonucleotide. Following uracil-DNA glycosylase treatment, all cDNA underwent a first 18-cycle PCR with the universal primers M1SS and BC2_uni_R. The study's processing was this. Normalization of each sample was performed by random selection of 1 million high-quality reads, each carrying a distinct molecular identifier. Instead of being binned into consensus sequences, reads with shared molecular identifiers were discarded. MiTCR, run with a Q25 quality threshold and the strictest error-elimination algorithm, handled CDR3 identification, clonotype clustering and error correction. Lower-bound total TCR beta diversity was estimated with a nonparametric unseen species model using Euler transformation. TCRdb handled the public reads itself, with Q25 trimming in fastp and clone calling in MiXCR, and kept productive beta chains. Under each unique CDR3 protein, matching rows form one entry showing the most common genes and DNA. What appears here as the V and J calls and clone size reflects TCRdb's work, not the paper's. The sample data list roughly 1.5 million distinct CDR3 sequences, and 40% to 45% of these were observed just once. The top ten hold 4% of the sample.

The approximately 41 donors, aged about 6 to 90 years, were systemically healthy Caucasian individuals from Russia. Ten milliliters of peripheral blood were drawn from each donor into EDTA-treated Vacutainer tubes. PBMCs were isolated by Ficoll-Paque density-gradient centrifugation, with at least 7 million obtained per sample. Total RNA was extracted from PBMCs with Trizol reagent, with at least 6 micrograms obtained per sample. For every donor, an aliquot of PBMCs went through flow cytometry to measure the percentages of naive CD45RAhigh/CD27high T cells. CDR1 and CDR2, looked up from the germline V gene, are SGHRS and YFSETQ. For this chain, trimming is 4 bases at the V end and 0 bases at the J end, and the number of junction bases without a gene match is 5. The CDR3 measures 15 amino acids from cysteine to phenylalanine. The CDR3 DNA has 45 bases and is translated from base 1. Concerning this clonotype: What this receptor recognizes is not known. Base-call qualities are not available, and no considerably larger clone is one nucleotide away.

This receptor was taken from a woman younger than 30 in good health. In this chain, TRBV5-1 is recombined with TRBJ2-3, with 7 bases in between that match TRBD1. The material sequenced was blood. The encoded CDR3 is CASSRDRKSTDTQYF. The nucleotide sequence reads as follows: TGCGCCAGCAGCCGGGACAGAAAAAGCACAGATACGCAGTATTTT. This CDR3, with the reference TRBV5-1 and TRBJ2-3 proteins standing in past its ends, gives the full variable domain KAGVTQTPRYLIKTRGQQVTLSCSPISGHRSVSWYQQTPGQGLQFLFEYFSETQRNKGNFPGRFSGRQFSNSRSEMNVSTLELGDSALYLCASSRDRKSTDTQYFGPGTRLTVL.